The rows below give T cell receptor beta chains drawn from one sample of a study of patients and donors after allogeneic stem cell transplantation. TCRdb itself ran the RT-PCR reads through MiXCR, one entry per CDR3 protein. This sample has over 400,000 distinct CDR3 sequences, with 16% found just once. Sample: blood, either unsorted or a sorted T cell fraction (not recorded which). The origin of the receptors is a human donor who was either an allogeneic HSCT recipient or a stem cell or donor lymphocyte infusion donor (not recorded which). It is not recorded whose cells these are; they may come from a transplant donor. CDR3s include the opening cysteine and the closing phenylalanine or tryptophan. D genes are given only for firm matches. Size is stated for part of the rows, as once, few or many counts, or as a class when the clone is expanded.

TRBV7-9	TRBJ2-3	.	.	TGTGCCAGCAGCTTCCCAGGTTCCAGCACAGATACGCAGTATTTT	CASSFPGSSTDTQYF
TRBV19	TRBJ2-1	many	TRBD2	TGTGCCAGTAGTATAGTAGCTAGCGGGGGGCCACGGAAATACAATGAGCAGTTCTTC	CASSIVASGGPRKYNEQFF
TRBV6-2/TRBV6-3	TRBJ1-5	few	.	TGTGCCAGCAGCCCCCCTGGGACGGGCAATCAGCCCCAGCATTTT	CASSPPGTGNQPQHF
TRBV27	TRBJ2-7	.	TRBD1	TGTGCCAGCAGTCGGGCGACAGGGGCCTACGAGCAGTACTTC	CASSRATGAYEQYF
TRBV12-3/TRBV12-4	TRBJ2-3	many	.	TGTGCCAGCAGTTTATCCAAAGGGGCTAGCTGGTATTTT	CASSLSKGASWYF
TRBV10-3	TRBJ1-1	many	.	TGTGCCATCAGTGAGTCAGGGGCGCACACTGAAGCTTTCTTT	CAISESGAHTEAFF
TRBV10-3	TRBJ2-7	few	.	TGTGCCATCAGGCAGGAAGTGGCCGAGCAGTACTTC	CAIRQEVAEQYF
TRBV15	TRBJ2-3	.	.	TGTGCCACCAGCAGAGGAGTGGGAAGCACAGATACGCAGTATTTT	CATSRGVGSTDTQYF
TRBV15	TRBJ2-5	many	.	TGTGCCACCAGCAAATCTCCCAAACAAGAGACCCAGTACTTC	CATSKSPKQETQYF
TRBV27	TRBJ2-1	.	.	TGTGCCAGCAGTTTGAGAATGCCTCAAGGAAATGAGCAGTTCTTC	CASSLRMPQGNEQFF
TRBV13	TRBJ2-1	few	.	TGTGCCAGCAGCCGGGGCTCCACCCTCTACAATGAGCAGTTCTTC	CASSRGSTLYNEQFF